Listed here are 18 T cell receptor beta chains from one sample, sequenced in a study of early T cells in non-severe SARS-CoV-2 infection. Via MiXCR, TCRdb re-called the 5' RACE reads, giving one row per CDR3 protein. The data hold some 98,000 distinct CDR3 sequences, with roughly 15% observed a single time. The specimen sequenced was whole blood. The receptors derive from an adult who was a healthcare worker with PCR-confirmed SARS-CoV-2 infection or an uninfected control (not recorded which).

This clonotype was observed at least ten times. The DNA for the CDR3 is TGTGCCAGCAGTTCGAGGGGGGGAGGGGCGGTTGGCATTCAGTACTTC. This sequence encodes CASSSRGGGAVGIQYF. The V gene is TRBV27, the J gene TRBJ2-4, with D tentatively TRBD2 (7 bases). This CDR3 comprises 16 residues. Germline loops: CDR1 MNHEY, CDR2 SMNVEV (reference sequence). Between the trimmed V and J ends, which lost 4 bases and 9 bases, there was a span of 22 bases.

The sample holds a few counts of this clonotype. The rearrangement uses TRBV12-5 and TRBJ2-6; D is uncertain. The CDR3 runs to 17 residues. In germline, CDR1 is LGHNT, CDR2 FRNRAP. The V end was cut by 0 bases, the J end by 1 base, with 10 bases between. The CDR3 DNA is TGTGCTAGTGGTTTGGTTCCCCGCTATTCTGGGGCCAACGTCCTGACTTTC. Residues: CASGLVPRYSGANVLTF.

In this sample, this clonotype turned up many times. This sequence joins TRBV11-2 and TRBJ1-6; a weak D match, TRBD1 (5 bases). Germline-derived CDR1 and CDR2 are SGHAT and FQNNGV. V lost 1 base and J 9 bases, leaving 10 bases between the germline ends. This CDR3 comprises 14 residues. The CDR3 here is CASSLGTKSSPLHF. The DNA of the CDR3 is TGTGCCAGCAGCTTAGGGACAAAGAGTTCACCCCTCCACTTT.

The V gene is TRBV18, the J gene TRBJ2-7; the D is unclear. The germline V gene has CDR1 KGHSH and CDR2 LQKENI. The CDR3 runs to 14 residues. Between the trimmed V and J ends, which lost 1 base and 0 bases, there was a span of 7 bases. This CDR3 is CASSPQATSYEQYF. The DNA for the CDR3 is TGTGCCAGCTCACCACAGGCGACCTCCTACGAGCAGTACTTC.

DNA for the CDR3: TGTGCCAGCAGAATTGGACAGATACCAGATACGCAGTATTTT. Residues: CASRIGQIPDTQYF. The chain recombines TRBV5-5 with TRBJ2-3; the D gene is possibly TRBD1 (6 bases). V shed 5 bases and J shed 4 bases, with 14 bases lying between them. CDR3 length: 14 amino acids. Germline CDR1 SGHKS, CDR2 YYEKEE (reference sequence).

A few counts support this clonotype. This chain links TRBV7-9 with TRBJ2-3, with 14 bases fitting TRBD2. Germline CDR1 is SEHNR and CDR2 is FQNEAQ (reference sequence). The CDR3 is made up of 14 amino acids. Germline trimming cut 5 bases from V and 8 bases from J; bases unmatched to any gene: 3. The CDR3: CASSRTSGGITQYF. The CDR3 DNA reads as TGTGCCAGCAGCAGGACTAGCGGGGGGATTACGCAGTATTTT.

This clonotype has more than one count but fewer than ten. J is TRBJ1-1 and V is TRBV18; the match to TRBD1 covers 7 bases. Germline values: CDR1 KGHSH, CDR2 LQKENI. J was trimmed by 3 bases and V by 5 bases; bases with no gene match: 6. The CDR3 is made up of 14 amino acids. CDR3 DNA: TGTGCCAGCTCATGGAACAGGGGCGACACTGAAGCTTTCTTT. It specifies CASSWNRGDTEAFF.

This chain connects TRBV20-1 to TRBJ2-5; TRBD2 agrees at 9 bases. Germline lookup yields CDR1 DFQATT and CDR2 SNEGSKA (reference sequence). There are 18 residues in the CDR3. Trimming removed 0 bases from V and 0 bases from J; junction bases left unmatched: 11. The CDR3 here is CSARDLGLAGINQETQYF. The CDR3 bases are TGCAGTGCTAGAGATCTCGGGCTAGCGGGAATAAACCAAGAGACCCAGTACTTC.

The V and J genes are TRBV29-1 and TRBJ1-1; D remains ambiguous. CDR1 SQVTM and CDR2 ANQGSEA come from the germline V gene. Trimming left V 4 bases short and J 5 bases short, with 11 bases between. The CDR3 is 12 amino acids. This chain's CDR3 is CSVAIGNTEAFF. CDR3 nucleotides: TGCAGCGTTGCTATAGGGAATACTGAAGCTTTCTTT.

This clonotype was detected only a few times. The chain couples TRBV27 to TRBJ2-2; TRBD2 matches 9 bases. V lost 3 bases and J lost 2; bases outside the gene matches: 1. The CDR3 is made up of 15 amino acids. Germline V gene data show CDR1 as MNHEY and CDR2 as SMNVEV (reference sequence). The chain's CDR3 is CASSLTSGNTGELFF. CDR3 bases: TGTGCCAGCAGTTTGACTAGCGGTAACACCGGGGAGCTGTTTTTT.

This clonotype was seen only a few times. DNA of the CDR3: TGCAGCGTTGAACCTCCGCAGGGGATGGCTGGAAACACCATATATTTT. Translating it yields CSVEPPQGMAGNTIYF. The V and J genes are TRBV29-1 and TRBJ1-3; perhaps TRBD1 as D (6 bases). V was shortened by 2 bases and J by 2 bases, with 16 bases between the two germline ends. Germline CDR1 and CDR2: SQVTM and ANQGSEA. The CDR3 loop spans 16 amino acids.

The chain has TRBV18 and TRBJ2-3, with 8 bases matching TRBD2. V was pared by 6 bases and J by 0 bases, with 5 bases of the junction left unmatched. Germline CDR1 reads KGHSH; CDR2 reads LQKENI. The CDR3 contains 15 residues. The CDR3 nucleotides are TGTGCCAGCTCGACTACTAGCGGTAGCACAGATACGCAGTATTTT. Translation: CASSTTSGSTDTQYF. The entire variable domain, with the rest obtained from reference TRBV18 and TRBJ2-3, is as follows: NAGVMQNPRHLVRRRGQEARLRCSPMKGHSHVYWYRQLPEEGLKFMVYLQKENIIDESGMPKERFSAEFPKEGPSILRIQQVVRGDSAAYFCASSTTSGSTDTQYFGPGTRLTVL.

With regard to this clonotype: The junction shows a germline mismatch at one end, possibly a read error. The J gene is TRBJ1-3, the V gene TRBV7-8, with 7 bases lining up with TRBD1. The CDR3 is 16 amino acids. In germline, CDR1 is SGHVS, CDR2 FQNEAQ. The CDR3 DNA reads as TGTGCCAGCAGCTCCCCCGACAGGGACTCTGAAAACACCATATATTTT. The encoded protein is CASSSPDRDSENTIYF. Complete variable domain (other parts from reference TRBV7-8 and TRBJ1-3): GAGVSQSPRYKVAKRGQDVALRCDPISGHVSLFWYQQALGQGPEFLTYFQNEAQLDKSGLPSDRFFAERPEGSVSTLKIQRTQQEDSAVYLCASSSPDRDSENTIYFGEGSWLTVV.

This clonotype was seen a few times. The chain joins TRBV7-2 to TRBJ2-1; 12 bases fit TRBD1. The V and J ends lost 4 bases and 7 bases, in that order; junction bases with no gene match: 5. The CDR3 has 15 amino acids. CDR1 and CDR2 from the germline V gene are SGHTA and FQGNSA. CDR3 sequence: CASSSGQGAENEQFF. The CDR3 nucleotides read TGTGCCAGCAGCTCGGGACAGGGGGCTGAAAATGAGCAGTTCTTC.

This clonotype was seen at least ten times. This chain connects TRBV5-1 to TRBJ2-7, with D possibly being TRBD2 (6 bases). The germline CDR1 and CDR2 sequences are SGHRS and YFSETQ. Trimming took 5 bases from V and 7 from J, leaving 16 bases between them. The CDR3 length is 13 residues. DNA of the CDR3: TGCGCCAGCAGAGAGCCGGGGGAAGGGGAGCAGTACTTC. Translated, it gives CASREPGEGEQYF.

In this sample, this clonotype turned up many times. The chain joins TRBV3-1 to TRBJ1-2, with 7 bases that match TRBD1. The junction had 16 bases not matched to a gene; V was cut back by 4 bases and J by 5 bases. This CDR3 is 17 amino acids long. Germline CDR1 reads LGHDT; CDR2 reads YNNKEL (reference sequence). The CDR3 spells CASSLKGGGDGLYGYTF. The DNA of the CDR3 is TGTGCCAGCAGCCTCAAAGGGGGCGGAGACGGTTTGTATGGCTACACCTTC.

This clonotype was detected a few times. The CDR3 DNA reads as TGTGCCAGCAGCCAACCGGGTTACAATCAGCCCCAGCATTTT. This translates into CASSQPGYNQPQHF. The chain joins TRBV3-1 to TRBJ1-5; no clear D gene. V gave up 2 bases and J gave up 3 bases, with 8 bases separating them. The CDR3 length is 14 residues. Germline loops: CDR1 LGHDT, CDR2 YNNKEL (reference sequence).

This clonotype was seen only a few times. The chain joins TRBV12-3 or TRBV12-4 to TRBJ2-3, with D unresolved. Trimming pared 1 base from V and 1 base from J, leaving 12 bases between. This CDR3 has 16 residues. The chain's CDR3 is CASSLDGWPRTDTQYF. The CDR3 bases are TGTGCCAGCAGTTTAGATGGGTGGCCCCGCACAGATACGCAGTATTTT.